Listed below are T cell receptor beta chains from one sample, sequenced in a study of long-term antiretroviral therapy in people with HIV. Clones were read by immunoSEQ multiplex PCR, and TCRdb kept only the in-frame ones, dropping some. The sample carries about 34,000 clones, about four fifths recorded once. The sequencing used unsorted PBMCs, collected 1.9 years after starting antiretroviral therapy. Receptors originate from a man in his late teens or twenties with HIV. Both conserved end residues are part of each CDR3. D genes are given only for firm matches. Clone size is stated in some rows and not others, as once, few, many or a class when expanded.

abundance,v_gene,j_gene,d_gene,len,CDR3aa,CDR3nt
.,TRBV4-2,TRBJ2-3,TRBD2,19,CASSQDRVAGVRLTDTQYF,TGTGCCAGCAGCCAAGATCGGGTAGCGGGGGTACGTTTAACAGATACGCAGTATTTT
.,TRBV18,TRBJ1-6,TRBD1,16,CASSVGGDRVGSPLHF,TGTGCCAGCTCCGTAGGAGGGGACAGGGTCGGCTCACCCCTCCACTTT
.,TRBV30,TRBJ2-7,.,12,CAWSGQGYEQYF,TGTGCCTGGAGTGGTCAGGGCTACGAGCAGTACTTC
.,TRBV11-2,TRBJ1-2,.,12,CASSPQVYGYTF,TGTGCCAGCAGCCCTCAGGTCTATGGCTACACCTTC
.,TRBV13,TRBJ2-1,.,14,CASSPPRVPNEQFF,TGTGCCAGCAGCCCCCCGCGGGTACCTAATGAGCAGTTCTTC
once,TRBV6-1,TRBJ1-2,.,15,CASKTNTADPFGYTF,TGTGCCAGCAAAACAAACACGGCAGACCCCTTCGGCTACACCTTC
few,TRBV19,TRBJ2-6,.,14,CASSETGQVNVLTF,TGTGCCAGTAGTGAAACAGGTCAGGTCAACGTCCTGACTTTC
.,TRBV6-1,TRBJ2-5,.,13,CASSGGMWETQYF,TGTGCCAGCAGTGGGGGTATGTGGGAGACCCAGTACTTC
once,TRBV6-1,TRBJ2-4,.,11,CASSEGPIQYF,TGTGCCAGCAGTGAAGGGCCGATCCAGTACTTC
.,TRBV7-9,TRBJ1-1,.,11,CASSPYSGAFF,TGTGCCAGCAGCCCGTACTCGGGGGCTTTCTTT
.,TRBV4-2,TRBJ1-2,.,13,CASSQAGGYGYTF,TGTGCCAGCAGCCAAGCCGGAGGTTATGGCTACACCTTC
.,TRBV5-8,TRBJ2-3,TRBD1,14,CASSLGQHTDTQYF,TGTGCCAGCAGTTTGGGACAGCACACAGATACGCAGTATTTT
.,TRBV19,TRBJ2-3,TRBD1,15,CASTLGQGIWDTQYF,TGTGCCAGTACCTTAGGACAGGGGATTTGGGATACGCAGTATTTT
few,TRBV29-1,TRBJ1-4,TRBD1,15,CSVEDRGSGDEKLFF,TGCAGCGTTGAAGACAGGGGGTCGGGGGATGAAAAACTGTTTTTT
once,TRBV5-1,TRBJ2-4,TRBD2,17,CASRGPSGGWSKNIQYF,TGCGCCAGCAGGGGTCCTAGCGGGGGGTGGAGCAAAAACATTCAGTACTTC
.,TRBV7-9,TRBJ2-5,TRBD2,15,CASSLRGGEVETQYF,TGTGCCAGCAGCCTCCGGGGAGGGGAGGTGGAGACCCAGTACTTC
.,TRBV4-2,TRBJ1-3,TRBD1,18,CASSQGGSRGQPGNTIYF,TGTGCCAGCAGCCAAGGCGGCAGTAGGGGACAGCCTGGAAACACCATATATTTT
.,TRBV2,TRBJ2-5,.,13,CASSEGGLKTQYF,TGTGCCAGCAGTGAAGGGGGGCTAAAGACCCAGTACTTC
.,TRBV7-8,TRBJ2-2,TRBD2,21,CASSLSLDTSGGVESTGELFF,TGTGCCAGCAGCTTAAGTCTCGATACTAGCGGGGGCGTAGAGAGCACCGGGGAGCTGTTTTTT
.,TRBV7-7,TRBJ2-5,.,14,CASSFGGSGETQYF,TGTGCTAGCAGCTTCGGGGGCTCGGGGGAGACCCAGTACTTC
once,TRBV2,TRBJ1-1,.,12,CASSPDRPKAFF,TGTGCCAGCAGCCCTGACAGACCTAAAGCTTTCTTT
few,TRBV2,TRBJ1-6,.,13,CASIEGVRSPLHF,TGTGCCAGCATAGAGGGGGTCCGTTCACCCCTCCACTTT
.,TRBV6-1,TRBJ2-3,TRBD2,13,CASRASGTDTQYF,TGTGCCAGCAGGGCTAGCGGAACAGATACGCAGTATTTT
.,TRBV10-3,TRBJ2-6,.,14,CAISSSSGANVLTF,TGTGCCATCAGTTCAAGCTCTGGGGCCAACGTCCTGACTTTC
.,TRBV6-5,TRBJ1-6,.,16,CASSYSPPKSHSPLHF,TGTGCCAGCAGTTACAGCCCCCCGAAGTCCCATTCACCCCTCCACTTT
.,TRBV7-8,TRBJ2-2,TRBD2,14,CASTPAGILGELFF,TGTGCCAGCACCCCAGCGGGAATTTTGGGGGAGCTGTTTTTT
.,TRBV15,TRBJ1-5,.,14,CATSRDRINQPQHF,TGTGCCACCAGCAGAGACAGGATTAATCAGCCCCAGCATTTT
once,TRBV5-1,TRBJ2-6,.,15,CASSFGATGANVLTF,TGCGCCAGCAGCTTTGGAGCAACTGGGGCCAACGTCCTGACTTTC
.,TRBV27,TRBJ2-7,.,13,CASSLRRFYEQYF,TGTGCCAGCAGTTTACGCAGGTTCTACGAGCAGTACTTC
.,TRBV7-9,TRBJ1-1,.,18,CASSPMATGYIAHTEAFF,TGTGCCAGCAGCCCGATGGCGACAGGTTATATAGCACACACTGAAGCTTTCTTT
.,TRBV19,TRBJ2-1,.,16,CASSIGGGTKLNEQFF,TGTGCCAGTAGTATAGGGGGGGGGACAAAACTCAATGAGCAGTTCTTC
once,TRBV27,TRBJ2-1,TRBD2,16,CASSPGPSGGVNEQFF,TGTGCCAGCAGCCCCGGCCCTAGCGGGGGGGTTAATGAGCAGTTCTTC
.,TRBV2,TRBJ1-5,.,14,CASNSGYSNQPQHF,TGTGCCAGCAATTCCGGGTATAGCAATCAGCCCCAGCATTTT
.,TRBV10-3,TRBJ2-3,.,13,CAIRGSTTDTQYF,TGTGCCATCAGGGGCTCGACCACAGATACGCAGTATTTT